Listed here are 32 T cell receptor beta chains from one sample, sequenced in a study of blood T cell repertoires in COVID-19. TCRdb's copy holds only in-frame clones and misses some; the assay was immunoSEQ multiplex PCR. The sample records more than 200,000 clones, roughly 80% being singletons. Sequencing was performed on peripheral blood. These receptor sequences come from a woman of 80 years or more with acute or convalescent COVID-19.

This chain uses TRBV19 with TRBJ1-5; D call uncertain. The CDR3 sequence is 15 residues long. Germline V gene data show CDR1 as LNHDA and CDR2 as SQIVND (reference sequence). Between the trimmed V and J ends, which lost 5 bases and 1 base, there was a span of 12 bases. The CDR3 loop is CASSFRRGSNQPQHF. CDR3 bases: TGTGCCAGTAGTTTCCGACGGGGAAGCAATCAGCCCCAGCATTTT. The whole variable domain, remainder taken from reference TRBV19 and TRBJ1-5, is DGGITQSPKYLFRKEGQNVTLSCEQNLNHDAMYWYRQDPGQGLRLIYYSQIVNDFQKGDIAEGYSVSREKKESFPLTVTSAQKNPTAFYLCASSFRRGSNQPQHFGDGTRLSIL.

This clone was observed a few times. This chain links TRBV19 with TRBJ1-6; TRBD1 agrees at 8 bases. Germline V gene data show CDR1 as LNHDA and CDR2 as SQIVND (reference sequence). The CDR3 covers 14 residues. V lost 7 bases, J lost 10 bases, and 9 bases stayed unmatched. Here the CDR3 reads CASKRTGSASPLHF. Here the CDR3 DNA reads TGTGCCAGTAAAAGGACAGGGAGTGCGTCACCCCTCCACTTT. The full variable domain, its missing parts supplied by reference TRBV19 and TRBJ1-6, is DGGITQSPKYLFRKEGQNVTLSCEQNLNHDAMYWYRQDPGQGLRLIYYSQIVNDFQKGDIAEGYSVSREKKESFPLTVTSAQKNPTAFYLCASKRTGSASPLHFGNGTRLTVT.

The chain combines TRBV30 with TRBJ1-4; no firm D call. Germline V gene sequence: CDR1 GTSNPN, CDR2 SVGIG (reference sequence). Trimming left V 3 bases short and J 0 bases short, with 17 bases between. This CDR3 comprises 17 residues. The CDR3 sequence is CAWSPGSSGATNEKLFF. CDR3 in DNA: TGTGCCTGGAGCCCTGGAAGTTCAGGTGCAACTAATGAAAAACTGTTTTTT.

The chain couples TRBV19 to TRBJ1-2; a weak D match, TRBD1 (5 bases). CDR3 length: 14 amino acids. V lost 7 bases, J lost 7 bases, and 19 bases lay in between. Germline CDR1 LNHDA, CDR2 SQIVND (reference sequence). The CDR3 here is CASNPPGRGFGYTF. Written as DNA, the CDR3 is TGTGCCAGTAACCCACCGGGGAGGGGTTTTGGCTACACCTTC.

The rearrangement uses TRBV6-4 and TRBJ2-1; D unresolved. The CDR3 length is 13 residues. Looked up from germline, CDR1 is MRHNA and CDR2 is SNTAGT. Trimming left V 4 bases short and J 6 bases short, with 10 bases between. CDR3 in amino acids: CASSAELLNEQFF. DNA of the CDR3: TGTGCCAGCAGTGCCGAACTCCTCAATGAGCAGTTCTTC.

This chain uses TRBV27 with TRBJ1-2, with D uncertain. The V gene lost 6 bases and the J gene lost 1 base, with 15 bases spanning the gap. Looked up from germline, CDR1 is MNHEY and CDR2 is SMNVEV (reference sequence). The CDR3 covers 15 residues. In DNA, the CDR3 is TGTGCCAGCAGCCTGCGAGGCGGAAATAACTATGGCTACACCTTC. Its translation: CASSLRGGNNYGYTF.

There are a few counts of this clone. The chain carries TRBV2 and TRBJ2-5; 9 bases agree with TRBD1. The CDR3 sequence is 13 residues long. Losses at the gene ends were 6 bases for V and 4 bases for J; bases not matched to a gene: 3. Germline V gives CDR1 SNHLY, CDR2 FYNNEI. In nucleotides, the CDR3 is TGTGCCAGCAGCGAGGACAGGGGAGAGACCCAGTACTTC. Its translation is CASSEDRGETQYF.

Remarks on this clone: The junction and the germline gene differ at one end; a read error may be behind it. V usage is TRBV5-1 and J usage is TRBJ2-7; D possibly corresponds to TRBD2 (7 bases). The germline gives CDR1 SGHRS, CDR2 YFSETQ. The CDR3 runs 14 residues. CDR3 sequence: CASCLGGGASEQYF. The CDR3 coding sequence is TGCGCCAGCTGCTTGGGTGGGGGGGCCTCCGAGCAGTACTTC.

The CDR3 spells CASSVGVAGPVPYEQYF. DNA for the CDR3: TGTGCCAGCAGCGTAGGGGTCGCGGGTCCCGTCCCCTACGAGCAGTACTTC. This rearrangement joins TRBV9 to TRBJ2-7; TRBD2 is a possible D gene (5 bases). V was pared by 0 bases and J by 2 bases, with 18 bases between. Germline V gene data show CDR1 as SGDLS and CDR2 as YYNGEE. The CDR3 runs to 17 residues.

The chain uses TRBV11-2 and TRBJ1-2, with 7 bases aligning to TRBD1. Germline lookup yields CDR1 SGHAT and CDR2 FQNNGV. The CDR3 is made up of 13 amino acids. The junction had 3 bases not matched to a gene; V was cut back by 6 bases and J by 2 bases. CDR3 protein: CASSSQGNYGYTF. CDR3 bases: TGTGCCAGCAGTTCACAGGGGAACTATGGCTACACCTTC. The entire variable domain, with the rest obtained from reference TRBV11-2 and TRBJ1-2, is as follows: EAGVAQSPRYKIIEKRQSVAFWCNPISGHATLYWYQQILGQGPKLLIQFQNNGVVDDSQLPKDRFSAERLKGVDSTLKIQPAKLEDSAVYLCASSSQGNYGYTFGSGTRLTVV.

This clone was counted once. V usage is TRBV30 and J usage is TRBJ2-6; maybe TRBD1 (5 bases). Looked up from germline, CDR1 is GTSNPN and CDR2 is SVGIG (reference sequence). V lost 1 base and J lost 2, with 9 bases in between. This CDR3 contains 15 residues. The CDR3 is CAWSDLDTGANVLTF. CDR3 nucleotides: TGTGCCTGGAGTGACTTGGACACTGGGGCCAACGTCCTGACTTTC. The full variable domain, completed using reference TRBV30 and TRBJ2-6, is SQTIHQWPATLVQPVGSPLSLECTVEGTSNPNLYWYRQAAGRGLQLLFYSVGIGQISSEVPQNLSASRPQDRQFILSSKKLLLSDSGFYLCAWSDLDTGANVLTFGAGSRLTVL.

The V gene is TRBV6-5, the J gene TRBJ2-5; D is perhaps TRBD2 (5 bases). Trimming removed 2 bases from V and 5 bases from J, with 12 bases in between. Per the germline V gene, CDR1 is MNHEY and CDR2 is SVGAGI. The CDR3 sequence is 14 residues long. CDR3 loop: CASSYPERAETQYF. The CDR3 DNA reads TGTGCCAGCAGTTACCCGGAGAGGGCGGAGACCCAGTACTTC.

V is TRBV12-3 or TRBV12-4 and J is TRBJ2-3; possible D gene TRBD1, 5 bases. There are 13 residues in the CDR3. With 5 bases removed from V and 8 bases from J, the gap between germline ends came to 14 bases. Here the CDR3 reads CASSPIREGTQYF. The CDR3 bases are TGTGCCAGCAGTCCCATCAGGGAAGGTACGCAGTATTTT.

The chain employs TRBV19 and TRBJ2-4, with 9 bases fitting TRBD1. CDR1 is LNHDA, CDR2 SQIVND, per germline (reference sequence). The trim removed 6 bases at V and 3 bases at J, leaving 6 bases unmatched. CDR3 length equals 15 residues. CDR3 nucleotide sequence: TGTGCCAGTAGAAAGGACAGGGGAGGCAAAAACATTCAGTACTTC. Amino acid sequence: CASRKDRGGKNIQYF.

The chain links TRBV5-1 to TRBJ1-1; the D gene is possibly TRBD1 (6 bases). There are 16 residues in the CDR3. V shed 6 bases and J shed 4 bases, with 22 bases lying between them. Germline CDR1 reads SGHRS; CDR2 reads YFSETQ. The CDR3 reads CASTNRNYREGTEAFF. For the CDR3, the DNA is TGCGCCAGCACGAACCGCAACTACAGGGAAGGCACTGAAGCTTTCTTT.

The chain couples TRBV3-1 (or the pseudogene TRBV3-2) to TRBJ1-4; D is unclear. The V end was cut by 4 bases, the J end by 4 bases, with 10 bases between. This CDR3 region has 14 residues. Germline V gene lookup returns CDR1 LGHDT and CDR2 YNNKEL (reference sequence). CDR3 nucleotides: TGTGCCAGCAGCCTCGGTTCCGTTAATGAAAAACTGTTTTTT. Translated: CASSLGSVNEKLFF.

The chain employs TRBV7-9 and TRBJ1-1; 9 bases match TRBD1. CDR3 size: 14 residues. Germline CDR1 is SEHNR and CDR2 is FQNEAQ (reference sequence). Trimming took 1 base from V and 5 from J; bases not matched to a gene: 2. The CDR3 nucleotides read TGTGCCAGCAGCTTAGGGACAGGGGATACTGAAGCTTTCTTT. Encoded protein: CASSLGTGDTEAFF.

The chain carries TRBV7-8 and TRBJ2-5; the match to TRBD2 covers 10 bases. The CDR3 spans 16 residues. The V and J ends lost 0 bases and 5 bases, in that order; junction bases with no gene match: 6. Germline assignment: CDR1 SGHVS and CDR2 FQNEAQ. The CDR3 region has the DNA TGTGCCAGCAGCTTAGCGGCTAGCGGGAGTGGGGAGACCCAGTACTTC. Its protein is CASSLAASGSGETQYF.

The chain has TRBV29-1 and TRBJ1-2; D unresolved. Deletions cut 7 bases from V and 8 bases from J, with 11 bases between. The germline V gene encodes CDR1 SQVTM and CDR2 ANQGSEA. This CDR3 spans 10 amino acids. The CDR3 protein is CSGYSSGYTF. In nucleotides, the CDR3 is TGCAGCGGGTACAGCTCCGGCTACACCTTC.

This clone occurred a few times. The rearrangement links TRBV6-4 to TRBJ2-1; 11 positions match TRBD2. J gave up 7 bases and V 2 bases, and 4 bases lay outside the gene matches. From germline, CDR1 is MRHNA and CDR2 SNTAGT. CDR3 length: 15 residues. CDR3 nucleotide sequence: TGTGCCAGCAGTGACGGGACTAGCGGAGGAAATGAGCAGTTCTTC. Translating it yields CASSDGTSGGNEQFF.

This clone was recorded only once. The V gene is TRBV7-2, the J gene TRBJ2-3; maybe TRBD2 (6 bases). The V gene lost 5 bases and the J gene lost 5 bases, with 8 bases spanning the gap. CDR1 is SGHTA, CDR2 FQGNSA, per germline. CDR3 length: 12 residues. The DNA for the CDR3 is TGTGCCAGCAGCCCTAGCGAAGATACGCAGTATTTT. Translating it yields CASSPSEDTQYF.

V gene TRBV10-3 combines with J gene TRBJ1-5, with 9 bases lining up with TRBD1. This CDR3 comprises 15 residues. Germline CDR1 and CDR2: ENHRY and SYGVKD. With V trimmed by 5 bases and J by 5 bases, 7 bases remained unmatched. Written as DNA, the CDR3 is TGTGCCATCAGTCCGACAGGGGGGAGAGATCAGCCCCAGCATTTT. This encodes CAISPTGGRDQPQHF.

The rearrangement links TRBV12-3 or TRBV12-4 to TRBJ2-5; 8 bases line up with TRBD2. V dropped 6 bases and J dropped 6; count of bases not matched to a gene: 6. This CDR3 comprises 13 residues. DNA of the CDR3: TGTGCCAGCAGCACTAGCGGTGGGAAGACCCAGTACTTC. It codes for CASSTSGGKTQYF.

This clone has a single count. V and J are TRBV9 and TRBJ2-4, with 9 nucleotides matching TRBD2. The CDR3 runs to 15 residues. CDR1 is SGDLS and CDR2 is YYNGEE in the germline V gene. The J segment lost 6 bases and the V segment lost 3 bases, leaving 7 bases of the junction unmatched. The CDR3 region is CASSGMTSGRNIQYF. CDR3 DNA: TGTGCCAGCAGCGGAATGACTAGCGGACGAAACATTCAGTACTTC.

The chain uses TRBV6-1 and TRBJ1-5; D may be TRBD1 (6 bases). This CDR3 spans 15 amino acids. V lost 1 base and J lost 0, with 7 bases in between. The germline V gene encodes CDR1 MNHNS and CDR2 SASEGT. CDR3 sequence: CASSEEGGSNQPQHF. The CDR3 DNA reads TGTGCCAGCAGTGAAGAAGGGGGTAGCAATCAGCCCCAGCATTTT.

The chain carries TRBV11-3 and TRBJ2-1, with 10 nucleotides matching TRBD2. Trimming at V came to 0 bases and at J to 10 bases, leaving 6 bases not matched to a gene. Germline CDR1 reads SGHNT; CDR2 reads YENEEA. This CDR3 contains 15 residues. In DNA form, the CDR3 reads TGTGCCAGCAGCTTAGATCGCACTAGCGGGGCGGAGCAGTTCTTC. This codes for CASSLDRTSGAEQFF.

DNA for the CDR3: TGTGCCAGTAGCCAAACGGTAGGGCCTTTGAGGGACAATGAGCAGTTCTTC. It yields the protein CASSQTVGPLRDNEQFF. J is TRBJ2-1 and V is TRBV19, with D possibly TRBD2 on 5 matching bases. This CDR3 is built from 17 residues. V lost 6 bases and J lost 5, with 23 bases in between. Germline CDR1 and CDR2: LNHDA and SQIVND (reference sequence).

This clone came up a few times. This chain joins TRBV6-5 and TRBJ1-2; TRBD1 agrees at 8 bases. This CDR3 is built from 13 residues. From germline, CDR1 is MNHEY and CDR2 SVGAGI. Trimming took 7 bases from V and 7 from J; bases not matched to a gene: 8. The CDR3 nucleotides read TGTGCCAGCACCCTGGACAGGGCCGCTGGCTACACCTTC. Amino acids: CASTLDRAAGYTF.

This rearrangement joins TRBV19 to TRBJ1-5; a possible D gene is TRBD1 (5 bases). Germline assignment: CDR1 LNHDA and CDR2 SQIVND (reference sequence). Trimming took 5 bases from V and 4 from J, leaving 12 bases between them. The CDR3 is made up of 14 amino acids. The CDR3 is CASSPYGGNQPQHF. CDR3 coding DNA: TGTGCCAGTAGTCCCTATGGGGGGAATCAGCCCCAGCATTTT.

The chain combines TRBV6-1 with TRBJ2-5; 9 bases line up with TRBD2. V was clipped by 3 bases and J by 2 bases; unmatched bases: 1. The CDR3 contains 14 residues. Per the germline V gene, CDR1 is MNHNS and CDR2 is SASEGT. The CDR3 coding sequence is TGTGCCAGCAGTGATACTAGCGGGCAAGAGACCCAGTACTTC. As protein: CASSDTSGQETQYF.

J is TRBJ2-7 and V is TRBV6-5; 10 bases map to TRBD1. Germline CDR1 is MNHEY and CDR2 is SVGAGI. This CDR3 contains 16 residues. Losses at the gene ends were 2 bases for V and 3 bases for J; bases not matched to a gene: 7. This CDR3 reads CASSYRSGTGDYEQYF. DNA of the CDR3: TGTGCCAGCAGTTACCGGTCGGGGACAGGGGACTACGAGCAGTACTTC.

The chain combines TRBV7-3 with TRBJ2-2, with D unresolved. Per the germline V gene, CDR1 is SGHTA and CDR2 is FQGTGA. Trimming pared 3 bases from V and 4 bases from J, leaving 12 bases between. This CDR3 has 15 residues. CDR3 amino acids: CASSFHPGVTGELFF. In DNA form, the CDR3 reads TGTGCCAGCAGCTTCCACCCGGGTGTCACCGGGGAGCTGTTTTTT.